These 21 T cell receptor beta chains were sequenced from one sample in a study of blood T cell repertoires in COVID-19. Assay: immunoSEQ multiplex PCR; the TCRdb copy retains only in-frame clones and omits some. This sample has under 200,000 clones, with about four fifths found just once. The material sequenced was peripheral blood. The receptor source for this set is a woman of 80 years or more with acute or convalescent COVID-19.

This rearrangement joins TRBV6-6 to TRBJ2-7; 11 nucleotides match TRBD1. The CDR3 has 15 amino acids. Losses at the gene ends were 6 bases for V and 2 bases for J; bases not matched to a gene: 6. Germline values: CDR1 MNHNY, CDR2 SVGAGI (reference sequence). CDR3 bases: TGTGCCAGCAGACCTGGGGACAGGGGGACCTACGAGCAGTACTTC. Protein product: CASRPGDRGTYEQYF.

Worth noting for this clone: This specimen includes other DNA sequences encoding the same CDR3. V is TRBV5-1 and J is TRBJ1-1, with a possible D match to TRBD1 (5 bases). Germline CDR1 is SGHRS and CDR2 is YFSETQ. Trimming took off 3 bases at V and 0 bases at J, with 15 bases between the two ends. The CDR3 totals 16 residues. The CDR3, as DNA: TGCGCCAGCAGCTCCCCGGGTACAGGCTTGAACACTGAAGCTTTCTTT. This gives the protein CASSSPGTGLNTEAFF.

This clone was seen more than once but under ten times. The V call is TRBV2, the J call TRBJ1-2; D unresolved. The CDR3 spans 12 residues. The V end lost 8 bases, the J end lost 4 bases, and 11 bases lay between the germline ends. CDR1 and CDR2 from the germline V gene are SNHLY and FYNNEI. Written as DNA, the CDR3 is TGTGCCAGCCGACTGGAGCGCTATGGCTACACCTTC. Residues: CASRLERYGYTF.

The CDR3 sequence: CASSLASGRGGEQFF. CDR3 bases: TGCGCCAGCAGCTTGGCTAGCGGGAGAGGGGGTGAGCAGTTCTTC. The chain uses TRBV5-1 and TRBJ2-1, with 10 positions matching TRBD2. This CDR3 comprises 15 residues. Germline V gene data show CDR1 as SGHRS and CDR2 as YFSETQ. V lost 0 bases and J lost 9; bases outside the gene matches: 6.

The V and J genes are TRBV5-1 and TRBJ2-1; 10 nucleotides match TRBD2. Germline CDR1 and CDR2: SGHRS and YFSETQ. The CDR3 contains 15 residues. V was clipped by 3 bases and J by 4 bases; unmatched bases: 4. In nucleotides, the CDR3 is TGCGCCAGCAGCTCCGGACTAGCGGCATACAATGAGCAGTTCTTC. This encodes CASSSGLAAYNEQFF.

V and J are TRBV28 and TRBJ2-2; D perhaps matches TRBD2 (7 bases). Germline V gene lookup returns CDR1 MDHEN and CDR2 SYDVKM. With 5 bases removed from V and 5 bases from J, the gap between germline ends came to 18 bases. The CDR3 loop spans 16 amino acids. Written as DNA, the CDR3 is TGTGCCAGCAGTCCCCGTGGGGGGGCAGTGACCGGGGAGCTGTTTTTT. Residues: CASSPRGGAVTGELFF. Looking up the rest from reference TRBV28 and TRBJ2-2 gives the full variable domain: DVKVTQSSRYLVKRTGEKVFLECVQDMDHENMFWYRQDPGLGLRLIYFSYDVKMKEKGDIPEGYSVSREKKERFSLILESASTNQTSMYLCASSPRGGAVTGELFFGEGSRLTVL.

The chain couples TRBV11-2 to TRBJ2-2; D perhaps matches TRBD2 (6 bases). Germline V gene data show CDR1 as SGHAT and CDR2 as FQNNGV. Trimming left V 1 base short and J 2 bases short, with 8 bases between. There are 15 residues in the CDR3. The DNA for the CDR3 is TGTGCCAGCAGCTTAGCCGGGACTAACACCGGGGAGCTGTTTTTT. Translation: CASSLAGTNTGELFF.

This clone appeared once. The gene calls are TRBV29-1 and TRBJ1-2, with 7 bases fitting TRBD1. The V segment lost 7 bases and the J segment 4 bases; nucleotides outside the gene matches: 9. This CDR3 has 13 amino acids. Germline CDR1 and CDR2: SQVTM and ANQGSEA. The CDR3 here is CSASQGGGYGYTF. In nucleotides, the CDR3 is TGCAGCGCATCACAAGGGGGCGGCTATGGCTACACCTTC.

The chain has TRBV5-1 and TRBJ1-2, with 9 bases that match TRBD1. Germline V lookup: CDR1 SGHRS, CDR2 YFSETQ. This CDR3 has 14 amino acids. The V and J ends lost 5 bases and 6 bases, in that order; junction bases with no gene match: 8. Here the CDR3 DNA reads TGCGCCAGCAGTCCAAGACAGGGGGGAGATGGCTACACCTTC. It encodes CASSPRQGGDGYTF.

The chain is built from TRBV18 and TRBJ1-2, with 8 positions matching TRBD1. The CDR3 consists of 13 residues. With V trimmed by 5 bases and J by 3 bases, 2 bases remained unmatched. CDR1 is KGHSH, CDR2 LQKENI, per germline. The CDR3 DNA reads TGTGCCAGCTCAACGGGACAGGACTATGGCTACACCTTC. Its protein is CASSTGQDYGYTF.

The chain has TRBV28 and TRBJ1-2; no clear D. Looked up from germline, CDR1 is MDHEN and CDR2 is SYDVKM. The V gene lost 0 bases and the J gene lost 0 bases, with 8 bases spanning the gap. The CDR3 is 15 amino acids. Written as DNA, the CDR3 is TGTGCCAGCAGTTTATGGGCAGGATCTAACTATGGCTACACCTTC. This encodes CASSLWAGSNYGYTF.

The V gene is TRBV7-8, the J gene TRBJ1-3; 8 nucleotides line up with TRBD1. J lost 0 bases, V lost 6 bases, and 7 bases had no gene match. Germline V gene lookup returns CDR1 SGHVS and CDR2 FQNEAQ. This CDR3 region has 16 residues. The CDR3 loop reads CASSLRTGSSGNTIYF. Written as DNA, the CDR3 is TGTGCCAGCAGTCTACGGACAGGGAGCTCTGGAAACACCATATATTTT.

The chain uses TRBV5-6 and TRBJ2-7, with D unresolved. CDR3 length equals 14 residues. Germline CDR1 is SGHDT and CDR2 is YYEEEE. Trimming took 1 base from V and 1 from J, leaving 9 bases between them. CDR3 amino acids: CASSLIEASYEQYF. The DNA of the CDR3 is TGTGCCAGCAGCTTGATTGAGGCGTCCTACGAGCAGTACTTC.

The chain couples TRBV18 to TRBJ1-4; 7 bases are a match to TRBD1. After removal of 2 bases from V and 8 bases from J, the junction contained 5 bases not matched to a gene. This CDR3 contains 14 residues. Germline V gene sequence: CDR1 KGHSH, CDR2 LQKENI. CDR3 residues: CASSPSKTGEKLFF. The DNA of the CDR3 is TGTGCCAGCTCACCAAGTAAGACAGGGGAAAAACTGTTTTTT.

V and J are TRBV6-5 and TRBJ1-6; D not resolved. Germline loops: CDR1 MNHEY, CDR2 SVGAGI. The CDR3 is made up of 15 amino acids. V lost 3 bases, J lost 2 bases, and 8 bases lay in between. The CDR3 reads CASSYSPPYNSPLHF. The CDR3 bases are TGTGCCAGCAGTTATAGTCCCCCCTATAATTCACCCCTCCACTTT.

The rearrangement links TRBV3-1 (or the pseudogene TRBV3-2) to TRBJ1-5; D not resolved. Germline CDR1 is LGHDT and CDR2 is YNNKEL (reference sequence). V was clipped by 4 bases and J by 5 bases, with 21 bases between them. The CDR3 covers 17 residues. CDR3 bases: TGTGCCAGCAGCCGAAACAGACGCTCAAAACCCGATCAGCCCCAGCATTTT. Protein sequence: CASSRNRRSKPDQPQHF.

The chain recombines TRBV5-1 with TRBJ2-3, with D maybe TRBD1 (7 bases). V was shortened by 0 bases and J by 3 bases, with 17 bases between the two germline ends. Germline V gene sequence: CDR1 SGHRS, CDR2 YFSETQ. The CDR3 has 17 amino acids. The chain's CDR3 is CASSLAQGAGGTDTQYF. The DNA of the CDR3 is TGCGCCAGCAGCTTGGCCCAGGGAGCAGGGGGGACAGATACGCAGTATTTT.

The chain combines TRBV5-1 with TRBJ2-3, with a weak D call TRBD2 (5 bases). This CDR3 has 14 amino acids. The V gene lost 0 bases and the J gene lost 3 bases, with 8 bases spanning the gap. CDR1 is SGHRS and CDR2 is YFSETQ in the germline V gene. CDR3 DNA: TGCGCCAGCAGCTTGGGGGGAGTGACAGATACGCAGTATTTT. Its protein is CASSLGGVTDTQYF.

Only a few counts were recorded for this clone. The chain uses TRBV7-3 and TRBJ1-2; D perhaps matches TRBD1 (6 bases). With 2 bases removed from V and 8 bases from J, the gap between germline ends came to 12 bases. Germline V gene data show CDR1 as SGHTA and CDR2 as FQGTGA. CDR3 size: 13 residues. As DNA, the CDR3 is TGTGCCAGCAGCTTAGGTCAGGGGCAAGGCTACACCTTC. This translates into CASSLGQGQGYTF. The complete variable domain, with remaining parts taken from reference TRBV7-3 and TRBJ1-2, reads GAGVSQTPSNKVTEKGKYVELRCDPISGHTALYWYRQSLGQGPEFLIYFQGTGAADDSGLPNDRFFAVRPEGSVSTLKIQRTERGDSAVYLCASSLGQGQGYTFGSGTRLTVV.

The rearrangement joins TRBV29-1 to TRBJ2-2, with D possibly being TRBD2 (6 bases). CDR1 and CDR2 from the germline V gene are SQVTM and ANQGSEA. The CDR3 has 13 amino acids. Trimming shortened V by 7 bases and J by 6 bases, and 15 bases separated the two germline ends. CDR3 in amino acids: CSAIESGAGELFF. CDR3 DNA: TGCAGCGCTATCGAGTCGGGGGCCGGGGAGCTGTTTTTT.

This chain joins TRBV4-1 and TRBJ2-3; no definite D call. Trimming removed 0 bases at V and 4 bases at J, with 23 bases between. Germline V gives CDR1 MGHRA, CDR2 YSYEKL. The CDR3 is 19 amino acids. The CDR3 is CASSQDHFLGRNPSDTQYF. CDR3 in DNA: TGCGCCAGCAGCCAAGATCACTTCCTAGGCCGTAACCCTTCAGATACGCAGTATTTT.